Listed below are T cell receptor beta chains from one sample, sequenced in a study of blood T cell repertoires in COVID-19. TCRdb keeps only in-frame clones here, not all; method: immunoSEQ multiplex PCR. The data contain some 460,000 clones, around nine tenths of them singletons. The sample comprised peripheral blood. The receptor source for this set is a woman in her 30s with acute or convalescent COVID-19. Both conserved end residues are part of each CDR3. D genes are given only for firm matches. Clone sizes are given selectively: once, few, many, or a class where the clone is expanded.

TRBV2	-	TRBJ2-5	TRBD1	CASRRDRGQETQYF	TGTGCCAGCAGAAGGGACAGGGGACAAGAGACCCAGTACTTC
TRBV5-8	-	TRBJ1-5	-	CASSPARGVNNQPQHF	TGTGCCAGCAGCCCCGCCCGGGGGGTAAACAATCAGCCCCAGCATTTT
TRBV5-1	-	TRBJ1-6	TRBD1	CASSSAGTAGTPLHF	TGCGCCAGCAGCTCCGCCGGGACAGCGGGCACACCCCTCCACTTT
TRBV5-1	-	TRBJ2-3	-	CASSLDFRPGSTDTQYF	TGCGCCAGCAGCTTGGACTTCCGGCCGGGGAGCACAGATACGCAGTATTTT
TRBV5-1	-	TRBJ1-3	TRBD1	CASSPGQETSGNTIYF	TGCGCCAGCAGCCCGGGACAGGAAACCTCTGGAAACACCATATATTTT
TRBV30	-	TRBJ2-1	-	CAWRDTDNEQFF	TGTGCCTGGAGAGACACCGACAATGAGCAGTTCTTC
TRBV7-7	-	TRBJ2-1	TRBD2	CASSPYPGTSGSYNEQFF	TGTGCCAGCAGCCCGTACCCCGGGACTAGCGGGTCCTACAATGAGCAGTTCTTC
TRBV5-1	many	TRBJ1-6	TRBD1	CASSSDRAQGSPLHF	TGCGCCAGCAGTTCGGACAGGGCACAGGGTTCACCCCTCCACTTT
TRBV28	-	TRBJ2-1	TRBD1	CASRPGQGVHSYNEQFF	TGTGCCAGTAGACCGGGACAGGGGGTCCACTCCTACAATGAGCAGTTCTTC
TRBV5-4	-	TRBJ2-6	-	CASSFSSGANVLTF	TGTGCCAGCAGCTTCTCCTCTGGGGCCAACGTCCTGACTTTC
TRBV19	-	TRBJ2-3	-	CASSDVQGDTQYF	TGTGCCAGTAGCGATGTCCAGGGAGATACGCAGTATTTT
TRBV6-5	-	TRBJ1-5	TRBD1	CASNHRGDQPQHF	TGTGCCAGCAATCACAGGGGGGATCAGCCCCAGCATTTT
TRBV30	-	TRBJ2-1	TRBD2	CAWRITGGNEQFF	TGTGCCTGGAGGATTACGGGAGGAAATGAGCAGTTCTTC
TRBV2	-	TRBJ2-5	TRBD1	CASSRGLQETQYF	TGTGCCAGCAGCAGGGGGCTCCAAGAGACCCAGTACTTC
TRBV9	-	TRBJ2-1	-	CASSTPTSPSSYNEQFF	TGTGCCAGCAGCACCCCGACTAGTCCAAGCTCCTACAATGAGCAGTTCTTC
TRBV2	-	TRBJ2-7	-	CASSEAREQYF	TGTGCCAGCAGTGAAGCGCGGGAGCAGTACTTC
TRBV4-1	-	TRBJ1-2	-	CASSQVTDYGYTF	TGCGCCAGCAGCCAAGTCACAGACTATGGCTACACCTTC
TRBV24-1	few	TRBJ2-2	TRBD1	CATSDPDRGTLNTGELFF	TGTGCCACCAGTGATCCCGACAGGGGAACGTTGAACACCGGGGAGCTGTTTTTT
TRBV28	-	TRBJ2-3	TRBD2	CASSSLAGGADTQYF	TGTGCCAGCAGTTCCCTAGCGGGGGGCGCAGATACGCAGTATTTT
TRBV30	-	TRBJ2-1	-	CAWKSQVIRKQFF	TGTGCCTGGAAATCACAGGTGATAAGAAAGCAGTTCTTC
TRBV14	once	TRBJ1-4	TRBD1	CASSYGTGVEKLFF	TGTGCCAGCAGCTACGGGACAGGGGTGGAAAAACTGTTTTTT
TRBV5-1	-	TRBJ1-1	TRBD1	CASRTGTGTTEAFF	TGCGCCAGCAGAACCGGGACAGGGACCACTGAAGCTTTCTTT
TRBV5-6	-	TRBJ2-3	TRBD1	CASSVDRGANTQYF	TGTGCCAGCAGCGTCGACAGGGGCGCAAATACGCAGTATTTT
TRBV2	-	TRBJ2-2	-	CASSDHRGGYTGELFF	TGTGCCAGCAGTGACCACAGGGGGGGGTACACCGGGGAGCTGTTTTTT
TRBV6-6	-	TRBJ2-1	TRBD2	CASSGRGGLTNEQFF	TGTGCCAGCAGTGGGCGGGGGGGCCTGACCAATGAGCAGTTCTTC
TRBV14	-	TRBJ1-6	-	CASRDPGGSPLHF	TGTGCCAGCCGGGACCCCGGGGGTTCACCCCTCCACTTT
TRBV3-1/TRBV3-2	-	TRBJ2-1	TRBD2	CASSHNGLAGGRYEQFF	TGTGCCAGCAGCCATAATGGACTAGCGGGGGGGCGCTATGAGCAGTTCTTC
TRBV5-1	-	TRBJ1-6	TRBD1	CASSSQGINSPLHF	TGCGCCAGCAGCTCACAGGGGATTAATTCACCCCTCCACTTT
TRBV6-5	-	TRBJ2-3	TRBD2	CASSWSRGGSDTQYF	TGTGCCAGCAGTTGGTCGCGGGGGGGATCAGATACGCAGTATTTT
TRBV5-1	-	TRBJ1-2	TRBD1	CASSWGGTGADYGYTF	TGCGCCAGCAGCTGGGGAGGGACAGGGGCCGACTATGGCTACACCTTC
TRBV5-1	-	TRBJ2-5	-	CASSPGTPPTETQYF	TGCGCCAGCAGCCCGGGGACTCCACCCACGGAGACCCAGTACTTC
TRBV19	-	TRBJ1-3	-	CASSIGLGNTIYF	TGTGCCAGTAGTATTGGGCTTGGAAACACCATATATTTT
TRBV28	-	TRBJ2-1	TRBD2	CASSLGLAGYNEQFF	TGTGCCAGCAGTTTAGGACTAGCGGGGTACAATGAGCAGTTCTTC
TRBV6-6	-	TRBJ1-2	-	CASRYLEANYGYTF	TGTGCCAGCAGGTACCTAGAGGCTAACTATGGCTACACCTTC
TRBV3-1/TRBV3-2	once	TRBJ2-2	-	CASSQDRRLILTGELFF	TGTGCCAGCAGCCAAGATCGGCGGCTCATATTAACCGGGGAGCTGTTTTTT
TRBV3-1/TRBV3-2	-	TRBJ2-3	TRBD2	CASSQEVPPSGGFTDTQYF	TGTGCCAGCAGCCAAGAAGTACCCCCTAGCGGGGGGTTTACAGATACGCAGTATTTT
TRBV9	-	TRBJ1-6	TRBD1	CASSVSVQGISPLHF	TGTGCCAGCAGCGTATCTGTACAGGGGATTTCACCCCTCCACTTT
TRBV11-2	-	TRBJ1-2	-	CASSLDRTRYTF	TGTGCCAGCAGCTTAGACAGAACGCGCTACACCTTC
TRBV5-4	-	TRBJ1-2	TRBD1	CASSRGTGNYGYTF	TGTGCCAGCAGCAGAGGGACAGGAAACTATGGCTACACCTTC
TRBV27	many	TRBJ2-7	-	CASSYRQGYEQYF	TGTGCCAGCAGTTATCGGCAGGGGTACGAGCAGTACTTC
TRBV12-3/TRBV12-4	-	TRBJ1-5	-	CASSPEDNQPQHF	TGTGCCAGCAGTCCCGAGGATAATCAGCCCCAGCATTTT
TRBV9	once	TRBJ1-3	-	CASSPRTATGNTIYF	TGTGCCAGCAGCCCAAGGACAGCTACGGGAAACACCATATATTTT
TRBV7-6	-	TRBJ1-4	-	CASSLLQGKLFF	TGTGCCAGCAGCTTACTCCAGGGAAAACTGTTTTTT